This T cell receptor (beta chain) was obtained from a study of identical twins. V was cut by 6 bases and J by 5 bases, with 11 bases left in between. The CDR3 runs 13 residues. CDR1 is SNHLY, CDR2 FYNNEI, per germline. TCRdb independently ran MiXCR on the 5' RACE reads; one entry per CDR3 protein. Of about 520,000 distinct CDR3 sequences in the sample, roughly 21% were seen once. These same data were also listed under a study on T cells expressing NK-cell markers.

The TCR sequence derives from a woman between 18 and 29 years old in good health. The gene calls are TRBV2 and TRBJ2-4; D might be TRBD1 or TRBD2, each matching 5 bases. Sequences were obtained from CD4+ T cells sorted from blood. This CDR3 reads CASRPGAENIQYF. As DNA, the CDR3 is TGTGCCAGCAGGCCCGGGGCTGAAAACATTCAGTACTTC.